Here is one TCR beta chain with its context. The sample is drawn from a study of blood T cell repertoires in COVID-19. Deletions cut 2 bases from V and 2 bases from J, with 7 bases between. Germline V gene sequence: CDR1 SGHTA, CDR2 FQGTGA. CDR3 length: 14 amino acids. Methods used by the authors: Reference gene primer amplification yielded estimated nucleated cell counts. Clones were sequenced by immunoSEQ multiplex PCR, and TCRdb holds only the in-frame ones, with some missing. The V and J calls and clone size are taken from that table; D and trimming were inferred from the DNA. The data show roughly 280,000 clones, around 90% seen once.

Sequencing used PBMCs or T cells enriched from blood (not recorded which). This clonotype originated in a woman aged 45-65 years who had recovered from COVID-19. The chain has TRBV7-3 and TRBJ2-1; the D is unclear. The CDR3 DNA is TGTGCCAGCAGCTTACATGGCCCCTACAATGAGCAGTTCTTC. It encodes CASSLHGPYNEQFF.